Below are 18 T cell receptor beta chains sequenced from a single sample in a study of shared clonotypes between healthy human individuals. Data came from immunoSEQ multiplex PCR; TCRdb stores just in-frame clones and leaves some out. This table holds about 1.5 million clones, 98% found once. The material sequenced was naive CD4+ T cells sorted from blood. The subset: CD45RA+ positively selected. Every receptor here comes from a man aged 30 to 39 in good health.

Only one count was recorded for this clone. This sequence joins TRBV11-3 and TRBJ2-1, with a weak D call TRBD2 (5 bases). V lost 6 bases and J 8 bases, leaving 14 bases between the germline ends. The germline V gene encodes CDR1 SGHNT and CDR2 YENEEA. The CDR3 sequence is 13 residues long. CDR3 amino acids: CASRARGIDEQFF. Written as DNA, the CDR3 is TGTGCCAGCAGGGCCCGAGGGATCGATGAGCAGTTCTTC.

V gene TRBV19 combines with J gene TRBJ1-4; TRBD1 aligns across 10 bases. V lost 9 bases, J lost 2 bases, and 3 bases stayed unmatched. The CDR3 contains 14 residues. Looked up from germline, CDR1 is LNHDA and CDR2 is SQIVND (reference sequence). CDR3 protein: CASGTGVTNEKLFF. The CDR3 nucleotides read TGTGCCAGCGGGACAGGGGTGACTAATGAAAAACTGTTTTTT.

This chain uses TRBV6-1 with TRBJ2-7; D not resolved. The CDR3 runs to 16 residues. The V and J ends lost 4 bases and 5 bases respectively, with 21 bases between them. Looked up from germline, CDR1 is MNHNS and CDR2 is SASEGT. This CDR3 is CASSAAHMGASHEQYF. CDR3 coding DNA: TGTGCCAGCAGTGCAGCCCATATGGGCGCATCCCACGAGCAGTACTTC.

V and J are TRBV5-1 and TRBJ2-6; no reliable D call. The CDR3 spans 17 residues. Germline V gene lookup returns CDR1 SGHRS and CDR2 YFSETQ. The V end lost 0 bases, the J end lost 0 bases, and 10 bases lay between the germline ends. This CDR3 reads CASSLVAVGSGANVLTF. The CDR3 DNA reads TGCGCCAGCAGCTTGGTGGCCGTCGGCTCTGGGGCCAACGTCCTGACTTTC.

The chain has TRBV9 and TRBJ2-5; D remains ambiguous. CDR3 size: 14 residues. In germline, CDR1 is SGDLS, CDR2 YYNGEE. V lost 2 bases and J 3 bases, leaving 11 bases between the germline ends. CDR3 region: CASSVNGGEETQYF. The CDR3 nucleotides are TGTGCCAGCAGCGTGAACGGTGGGGAAGAGACCCAGTACTTC.

The CDR3 reads CASSIGRAGEQFF. The DNA for the CDR3 is TGTGCCAGTAGTATTGGGAGGGCGGGTGAGCAGTTCTTC. The chain joins TRBV19 to TRBJ2-1; TRBD2 aligns across 7 bases. After removal of 3 bases from V and 9 bases from J, the junction contained 5 bases not matched to a gene. This CDR3 is built from 13 residues. The germline V gene encodes CDR1 LNHDA and CDR2 SQIVND (reference sequence).

The chain is built from TRBV5-1 and TRBJ2-3, with 8 bases lining up with TRBD2. The CDR3 covers 13 residues. In germline, CDR1 is SGHRS, CDR2 YFSETQ. The V and J ends lost 4 bases and 8 bases, in that order; junction bases with no gene match: 6. This CDR3 reads CASSLTSGGTQYF. The CDR3, as DNA: TGCGCCAGCAGCCTGACCAGCGGGGGTACGCAGTATTTT.

The chain combines TRBV10-3 with TRBJ2-3; TRBD1 matches 7 bases. Germline V gene sequence: CDR1 ENHRY, CDR2 SYGVKD. J gave up 3 bases and V 8 bases, and 8 bases lay outside the gene matches. CDR3 length: 14 amino acids. The chain's CDR3 is CAIAELQGTDTQYF. Here the CDR3 DNA reads TGTGCCATCGCCGAGCTACAGGGGACAGATACGCAGTATTTT.

V and J are TRBV5-1 and TRBJ2-2; TRBD1 matches 12 bases. Germline V lookup: CDR1 SGHRS, CDR2 YFSETQ. Unmatched junction bases numbered 6, after V lost 3 bases and J lost 3 bases. CDR3 length: 17 residues. The CDR3 nucleotides are TGCGCCAGCAGCTCGATCGGGACAGGGGGCGACACCGGGGAGCTGTTTTTT. Protein product: CASSSIGTGGDTGELFF.

This chain links TRBV5-6 with TRBJ1-2; TRBD1 might be the D (6 bases). The length of the CDR3 is 15 residues. Per germline, CDR1 SGHDT and CDR2 YYEEEE. Trimming pared 2 bases from V and 5 bases from J, leaving 16 bases between. The CDR3 sequence is CASSLDGGARYGYTF. CDR3 sequence (DNA): TGTGCCAGCAGCTTAGATGGGGGCGCAAGGTATGGCTACACCTTC.

This rearrangement joins TRBV9 to TRBJ2-2; tentatively, D is TRBD2 (6 bases). Trimming left V 0 bases short and J 1 base short, with 13 bases between. CDR3 length: 17 residues. Per germline, CDR1 SGDLS and CDR2 YYNGEE. DNA of the CDR3: TGTGCCAGCAGCGTAGCGGGGCTAGCGATGAACACCGGGGAGCTGTTTTTT. This codes for CASSVAGLAMNTGELFF.

This chain joins TRBV28 and TRBJ1-4; the D is unclear. The CDR3 runs to 15 residues. V lost 4 bases and J lost 0, with 9 bases in between. Germline CDR1 reads MDHEN; CDR2 reads SYDVKM. The CDR3 spells CASSSSPATNEKLFF. The CDR3 DNA is TGTGCCAGCAGTTCCAGCCCCGCAACTAATGAAAAACTGTTTTTT. Using reference TRBV28 and TRBJ1-4 for the parts outside the CDR3, the full variable domain is DVKVTQSSRYLVKRTGEKVFLECVQDMDHENMFWYRQDPGLGLRLIYFSYDVKMKEKGDIPEGYSVSREKKERFSLILESASTNQTSMYLCASSSSPATNEKLFFGSGTQLSVL.

V and J are TRBV9 and TRBJ2-2; D not certain. This CDR3 is built from 14 residues. Trimming took 0 bases from V and 6 from J, leaving 9 bases between them. Germline loops: CDR1 SGDLS, CDR2 YYNGEE. CDR3: CASSVALLPGELFF. CDR3 nucleotides: TGTGCCAGCAGCGTAGCTCTCCTCCCCGGGGAGCTGTTTTTT.

The chain carries TRBV9 and TRBJ2-3, with D tentatively TRBD2 (6 bases). Trimming shortened V by 0 bases and J by 4 bases, and 9 bases separated the two germline ends. This CDR3 region has 14 residues. Germline CDR1 reads SGDLS; CDR2 reads YYNGEE. In DNA, the CDR3 is TGTGCCAGCAGCGTAGAGCCGGGGGCAGATACGCAGTATTTT. This encodes CASSVEPGADTQYF.

This chain uses TRBV2 with TRBJ2-3, with 8 bases matching TRBD2. The germline gives CDR1 SNHLY, CDR2 FYNNEI. This CDR3 contains 18 residues. V lost 6 bases and J lost 0; bases outside the gene matches: 14. The CDR3 sequence is CASRVSGTLGPSTDTQYF. Here the CDR3 DNA reads TGTGCCAGCAGGGTTAGCGGGACCCTTGGCCCTAGCACAGATACGCAGTATTTT.

The chain has TRBV10-3 and TRBJ2-7; tentatively, D is TRBD1 (6 bases). The germline V gene encodes CDR1 ENHRY and CDR2 SYGVKD. V dropped 0 bases and J dropped 2 bases, with 8 bases sitting between them. CDR3 size: 14 residues. The DNA of the CDR3 is TGTGCCATCAGTGAGTCGGGGACACCCTACGAGCAGTACTTC. It codes for CAISESGTPYEQYF.

This clone was counted once. This sequence joins TRBV5-4 and TRBJ2-5; D is unclear. In germline, CDR1 is SGHNT, CDR2 YYREEE (reference sequence). The ends were cut back, 4 bases at V and 4 bases at J, with 17 bases in the middle. The CDR3 runs 15 residues. The CDR3 here is CASSRADGSRETQYF. In DNA, the CDR3 is TGTGCCAGCAGCCGAGCAGACGGGTCGAGAGAGACCCAGTACTTC.

The rearrangement joins TRBV2 to TRBJ1-4; TRBD1 matches at 9 bases. The CDR3 is made up of 16 amino acids. Germline lookup yields CDR1 SNHLY and CDR2 FYNNEI. J lost 5 bases, V lost 11 bases, and 15 bases had no gene match. The CDR3 loop reads CAAGQGLSVGNEKLFF. CDR3 DNA sequence: TGTGCCGCGGGACAGGGCTTATCGGTGGGAAATGAAAAACTGTTTTTT.